This T cell receptor (beta chain) was retrieved from a study of blood T cell repertoires in COVID-19. Study context: Spain, Italy and the United States supplied samples that represented acute and convalescent COVID-19.

Generated by immunoSEQ multiplex PCR, the TCRdb table keeps only in-frame clones and is missing some. The sample includes 150,000 to 200,000 clones, 75% to 90% of them seen just once. Sequenced sample: peripheral blood. The TCR comes from a man aged 70 or older with active or convalescent COVID-19.

In DNA, the CDR3 is TGTGCCAGCAGTCCCTCCCCAGCGGGAGCCTACAATGAGCAGTTCTTC. It translates to CASSPSPAGAYNEQFF. V is TRBV27 and J is TRBJ2-1; 8 nucleotides line up with TRBD2. V dropped 5 bases and J dropped 2; count of bases not matched to a gene: 8. The CDR3 covers 16 residues. Germline V CDR1 and CDR2: MNHEY, SMNVEV (reference sequence).